Following are 5 T cell receptor beta chains from one sample sequenced in a study of cytomegalovirus exposure and HLA in healthy donors. PCR was performed using 60 Vbeta and 13 Jbeta primers. Method: immunoSEQ multiplex PCR; TCRdb's copy keeps in-frame clones and lacks some. Of 200,000 to 250,000 clones listed, about 72% are singletons. Material for sequencing was PBMCs. Receptors originate from a male donor in good health and CMV-seronegative.

This clone has more than one count but fewer than ten. The chain carries TRBV5-5 and TRBJ2-2; 11 bases match TRBD2. The CDR3 sequence is 18 residues long. Germline CDR1 reads SGHKS; CDR2 reads YYEKEE (reference sequence). V lost 1 base, J lost 5 bases, and 10 bases stayed unmatched. The CDR3 coding sequence is TGTGCCAGCAGCTTGATCGCGGCTAGCGGGAGGAGGACCGGGGAGCTGTTTTTT. It codes for CASSLIAASGRRTGELFF.

The CDR3 nucleotides are TGTGCCACCAGCCCCGGCAGGGCTCCCACAGATACGCAGTATTTT. Translation gives CATSPGRAPTDTQYF. The chain uses TRBV15 and TRBJ2-3; tentative D call: TRBD1 (5 bases). The V end was cut by 5 bases, the J end by 2 bases, with 14 bases between. This CDR3 region has 15 residues. The germline gives CDR1 LNHNV, CDR2 YYDKDF (reference sequence).

In this sample, this clone turned up once. The V call is TRBV5-6, the J call TRBJ2-2; unclear D gene. The CDR3 is made up of 16 amino acids. V lost 0 bases and J 0 bases, leaving 9 bases between the germline ends. Germline V CDR1 and CDR2: SGHDT, YYEEEE. The CDR3 sequence: CASSLVGGSNTGELFF. The CDR3 DNA follows: TGTGCCAGCAGCTTGGTAGGCGGTTCGAACACCGGGGAGCTGTTTTTT. Looking up the rest from reference TRBV5-6 and TRBJ2-2 gives the full variable domain: DAGVTQSPTHLIKTRGQQVTLRCSPKSGHDTVSWYQQALGQGPQFIFQYYEEEERQRGNFPDRFSGHQFPNYSSELNVNALLLGDSALYLCASSLVGGSNTGELFFGEGSRLTVL.

The V call is TRBV4-1, the J call TRBJ2-7; tentative D call: TRBD1 (7 bases). Trimming left V 1 base short and J 1 base short, with 11 bases between. In germline, CDR1 is MGHRA, CDR2 YSYEKL. The CDR3 sequence is 15 residues long. CDR3 sequence: CASSQVGGQSYEQYF. The CDR3 DNA follows: TGCGCCAGCAGCCAAGTCGGGGGACAGTCCTACGAGCAGTACTTC.

This clone turned up a few times. The chain combines TRBV7-3 with TRBJ2-7, with TRBD2 matching over 10 bases. V was clipped by 1 base and J by 6 bases; unmatched bases: 15. This CDR3 spans 18 amino acids. Germline CDR1 SGHTA, CDR2 FQGTGA. In nucleotides, the CDR3 is TGTGCCAGCAGCTTAAATCCGGGGCTAGCGGGAGTGTTAAGCGAGCAGTACTTC. Amino acids: CASSLNPGLAGVLSEQYF.